Listed below are T cell receptor beta chains from one sample, sequenced in a study of regulatory T cells in long-lasting Graves disease. MiXCR, run by TCRdb on the multiplex PCR reads, gives a single entry per CDR3 protein. Seen here are approximately 350,000 distinct CDR3 sequences, around 15% observed once, and the top ten hold around 27%. These data also featured in a second study, about T cells in Graves' hyperthyroidism and ophthalmopathy.

The source material was peripheral blood mononuclear cells (PBMCs), sampled at new diagnosis, from a patient treated with antithyroid drugs. The receptors derive from a man aged 40-55 years with Graves disease. Both conserved end residues are part of each CDR3. A D gene is named only where the DNA matches it firmly. Not all rows give a size; the values are once, few, many and, for expanded clones, a class.

v_gene: TRBV5-1
j_gene: TRBJ2-7
d_gene: NA
abundance: many
CDR3aa: CASSSGDDYEQYF
CDR3nt: TGCGCCAGCAGCTCGGGAGACGACTACGAGCAGTACTTC

v_gene: TRBV11-2
j_gene: TRBJ2-7
d_gene: TRBD1
abundance: NA
CDR3aa: CASSVQGVAYEQYF
CDR3nt: TGTGCCAGCAGCGTACAGGGGGTGGCCTACGAGCAGTACTTC

v_gene: TRBV5-1
j_gene: TRBJ2-5
d_gene: NA
abundance: NA
CDR3aa: CASSLEGWGETQYF
CDR3nt: TGCGCCAGCAGCTTGGAGGGGTGGGGAGAGACCCAGTACTTC

v_gene: TRBV19
j_gene: TRBJ1-5
d_gene: NA
abundance: NA
CDR3aa: CASSIVGNQPQHF
CDR3nt: TGTGCCAGTAGTATAGTGGGCAATCAGCCCCAGCATTTT

v_gene: TRBV10-3
j_gene: TRBJ2-2
d_gene: NA
abundance: NA
CDR3aa: CAISDPQGAGELFF
CDR3nt: TGTGCCATCAGTGACCCACAGGGAGCTGGGGAGCTGTTTTTT

v_gene: TRBV29-1
j_gene: TRBJ1-1
d_gene: NA
abundance: few
CDR3aa: CSVENLNTEAFF
CDR3nt: TGCAGCGTTGAAAACTTGAACACTGAAGCTTTCTTT

v_gene: TRBV18
j_gene: TRBJ1-4
d_gene: NA
abundance: many
CDR3aa: CASSPPSGGDNEKLFF
CDR3nt: TGTGCCAGCTCACCACCCTCGGGGGGTGATAATGAAAAACTGTTTTTT

v_gene: TRBV19
j_gene: TRBJ2-2
d_gene: NA
abundance: NA
CDR3aa: CASRAGQGRTGELFF
CDR3nt: TGTGCCAGTAGAGCGGGGCAGGGGAGAACCGGGGAGCTGTTTTTT

v_gene: TRBV15
j_gene: TRBJ1-5
d_gene: NA
abundance: many
CDR3aa: CATSRDLQGYSNQPQHF
CDR3nt: TGTGCCACCAGCAGAGATCTGCAGGGATATAGCAATCAGCCCCAGCATTTT

v_gene: TRBV18
j_gene: TRBJ2-1
d_gene: TRBD1
abundance: many
CDR3aa: CASSPGQGSIGEQFF
CDR3nt: TGTGCCAGCTCACCAGGACAGGGGTCAATTGGTGAGCAGTTCTTC

v_gene: TRBV7-2
j_gene: TRBJ2-3
d_gene: TRBD1
abundance: many
CDR3aa: CASSSDRVADTQYF
CDR3nt: TGTGCCAGCAGCTCGGACAGGGTGGCAGATACGCAGTATTTT

v_gene: TRBV12-5
j_gene: TRBJ2-1
d_gene: NA
abundance: many
CDR3aa: CASGPDFGGEQFF
CDR3nt: TGTGCTAGTGGACCGGACTTCGGTGGAGAGCAGTTCTTC

v_gene: TRBV11-2
j_gene: TRBJ2-1
d_gene: TRBD2
abundance: many
CDR3aa: CASSRTSGTHNEQFF
CDR3nt: TGTGCCAGCAGCCGGACTAGCGGGACCCACAATGAGCAGTTCTTC

v_gene: TRBV28
j_gene: TRBJ1-1
d_gene: NA
abundance: many
CDR3aa: CASSFRGTWGNTEAFF
CDR3nt: TGTGCCAGCAGTTTTAGGGGGACCTGGGGGAACACTGAAGCTTTCTTT

v_gene: TRBV20-1
j_gene: TRBJ2-7
d_gene: NA
abundance: NA
CDR3aa: CSAKDGLGEEQYF
CDR3nt: TGCAGTGCTAAGGATGGCCTTGGCGAGGAGCAGTACTTC

v_gene: TRBV2
j_gene: TRBJ2-5
d_gene: TRBD1
abundance: many
CDR3aa: CASRAGTGGQETQYF
CDR3nt: TGTGCCAGCAGGGCCGGGACAGGGGGCCAAGAGACCCAGTACTTC

v_gene: TRBV25-1
j_gene: TRBJ2-7
d_gene: NA
abundance: few
CDR3aa: CASRGDGLEQYF
CDR3nt: TGTGCCAGCAGGGGGGATGGGCTCGAGCAGTACTTC

v_gene: TRBV19
j_gene: TRBJ2-7
d_gene: NA
abundance: NA
CDR3aa: CASSILSRKGIYEQYF
CDR3nt: TGTGCCAGTAGTATTCTCTCGCGGAAGGGGATCTACGAGCAGTACTTC

v_gene: TRBV11-2
j_gene: TRBJ2-5
d_gene: NA
abundance: many
CDR3aa: CASSAGQVQETQYF
CDR3nt: TGTGCCAGCAGCGCAGGACAAGTCCAAGAGACCCAGTACTTC

v_gene: TRBV5-1
j_gene: TRBJ2-3
d_gene: NA
abundance: many
CDR3aa: CASSLVENRGTDTQYF
CDR3nt: TGCGCCAGCAGCTTGGTGGAGAATCGAGGGACAGATACGCAGTATTTT

v_gene: TRBV7-9
j_gene: TRBJ1-1
d_gene: NA
abundance: NA
CDR3aa: CASSLVTGTNTEAFF
CDR3nt: TGTGCCAGCAGCTTAGTGACCGGGACCAACACTGAAGCTTTCTTT

v_gene: TRBV7-3
j_gene: TRBJ1-1
d_gene: NA
abundance: many
CDR3aa: CASSLEVNTEAFF
CDR3nt: TGCGCCAGCAGCTTGGAGGTGAACACTGAAGCTTTCTTT

v_gene: TRBV4-1
j_gene: TRBJ1-4
d_gene: TRBD1
abundance: NA
CDR3aa: CASRKPGGREKLFF
CDR3nt: TGCGCCAGCAGGAAGCCAGGGGGCCGAGAAAAACTGTTTTTT

v_gene: TRBV3-1
j_gene: TRBJ1-1
d_gene: TRBD1
abundance: many
CDR3aa: CASSDRVVNTEAFF
CDR3nt: TGTGCCAGCAGCGACAGGGTTGTGAACACTGAAGCTTTCTTT

v_gene: TRBV19
j_gene: TRBJ1-5
d_gene: NA
abundance: NA
CDR3aa: CASSIPRRMGNQPQHF
CDR3nt: TGTGCCAGTAGTATTCCCAGGCGTATGGGCAATCAGCCCCAGCATTTT

v_gene: TRBV27
j_gene: TRBJ1-2
d_gene: TRBD1
abundance: many
CDR3aa: CASSLNRGGYGYTF
CDR3nt: TGTGCCAGCAGTTTGAACAGGGGAGGCTATGGCTACACCTTC

v_gene: TRBV12-3/TRBV12-4
j_gene: TRBJ2-2
d_gene: NA
abundance: NA
CDR3aa: CAGSFGRRAVRELFF
CDR3nt: TGTGCCGGCAGTTTTGGACGTAGAGCGGTCCGGGAGCTGTTTTTT

v_gene: TRBV6-2/TRBV6-3
j_gene: TRBJ2-1
d_gene: NA
abundance: NA
CDR3aa: CASSYSPTGNLSPGMQLF
CDR3nt: TGTGCCAGCAGTTACTCCCCAACAGGGAACCTCTCCCCCGGTATGCAGCTCTTC

v_gene: TRBV6-9
j_gene: TRBJ1-4
d_gene: NA
abundance: NA
CDR3aa: CASSYDRRAGKLFF
CDR3nt: TGTGCCAGCAGTTACGACAGGCGGGCTGGAAAACTGTTTTTT

v_gene: TRBV18
j_gene: TRBJ2-1
d_gene: TRBD1
abundance: many
CDR3aa: CASSFNTGVSGNEQFF
CDR3nt: TGTGCCAGCTCATTCAACACAGGGGTTTCGGGGAATGAGCAGTTCTTC

v_gene: TRBV12-3/TRBV12-4
j_gene: TRBJ2-2
d_gene: TRBD1
abundance: many
CDR3aa: CASKDRGAIGELFF
CDR3nt: TGTGCCAGCAAGGACAGGGGGGCAATCGGGGAGCTGTTTTTT

v_gene: TRBV2
j_gene: TRBJ2-2
d_gene: TRBD1
abundance: many
CDR3aa: CASSEQGALTGELFF
CDR3nt: TGTGCCAGCAGTGAACAGGGGGCGCTCACCGGGGAGCTGTTTTTT

v_gene: TRBV27
j_gene: TRBJ1-1
d_gene: NA
abundance: many
CDR3aa: CASSSPSLNTEAFF
CDR3nt: TGTGCCAGCAGTTCCCCTTCCCTGAACACTGAAGCTTTCTTT

v_gene: TRBV11-3
j_gene: TRBJ1-2
d_gene: TRBD1
abundance: many
CDR3aa: CASSGQGFGYTF
CDR3nt: TGTGCCAGCAGCGGACAGGGATTTGGCTACACCTTC

v_gene: TRBV10-1
j_gene: TRBJ2-1
d_gene: TRBD2
abundance: NA
CDR3aa: CASSPTSGGSNEQFF
CDR3nt: TGCGCCAGCAGTCCAACTAGCGGGGGGAGCAATGAGCAGTTCTTC

v_gene: TRBV29-1
j_gene: TRBJ1-2
d_gene: NA
abundance: NA
CDR3aa: CSVKPGTAQGYTF
CDR3nt: TGCAGCGTGAAACCTGGGACCGCTCAGGGCTACACCTTC

v_gene: TRBV19
j_gene: TRBJ2-5
d_gene: NA
abundance: many
CDR3aa: CASSKRSTVSAQYF
CDR3nt: TGTGCCAGTAGTAAGAGGTCGACAGTCTCGGCCCAGTACTTC

v_gene: TRBV20-1
j_gene: TRBJ1-4
d_gene: NA
abundance: NA
CDR3aa: CSARGGGGNEKLFF
CDR3nt: TGCAGTGCTAGAGGTGGGGGCGGTAATGAAAAACTGTTTTTT

v_gene: TRBV19
j_gene: TRBJ2-3
d_gene: TRBD1
abundance: NA
CDR3aa: CASEDRGHTDTQYF
CDR3nt: TGTGCCAGCGAGGACAGGGGGCACACAGATACGCAGTATTTT

v_gene: TRBV12-3/TRBV12-4
j_gene: TRBJ2-3
d_gene: NA
abundance: many
CDR3aa: CASSLLQGGDTQYF
CDR3nt: TGTGCCAGCAGTTTATTACAGGGGGGGGATACGCAGTATTTT

v_gene: TRBV4-3
j_gene: TRBJ2-7
d_gene: NA
abundance: few
CDR3aa: CASSQDFRIYEQYF
CDR3nt: TGCGCCAGCAGCCAAGACTTCCGGATCTACGAGCAGTACTTC

v_gene: TRBV6-1
j_gene: TRBJ1-2
d_gene: NA
abundance: NA
CDR3aa: CASSTDSFYGYTF
CDR3nt: TGTGCCAGCAGTACCGACAGCTTTTATGGCTACACCTTC

v_gene: TRBV29-1
j_gene: TRBJ1-1
d_gene: NA
abundance: few
CDR3aa: CSVGEGDTEAFF
CDR3nt: TGCAGCGTTGGAGAGGGGGATACTGAAGCTTTCTTT

v_gene: TRBV12-3/TRBV12-4
j_gene: TRBJ2-3
d_gene: NA
abundance: NA
CDR3aa: CASNPLTLTDTQYF
CDR3nt: TGTGCCAGCAATCCTTTAACCCTCACAGATACGCAGTATTTT

v_gene: TRBV7-3
j_gene: TRBJ2-3
d_gene: NA
abundance: NA
CDR3aa: CASCRGAGDTQYF
CDR3nt: TGTGCCAGCTGTCGGGGGGCCGGAGATACGCAGTATTTT

v_gene: TRBV7-2
j_gene: TRBJ2-1
d_gene: NA
abundance: many
CDR3aa: CASSPRGGVSSSYNEQFF
CDR3nt: TGTGCCAGCAGCCCCCGAGGTGGTGTCTCGAGCTCCTACAATGAGCAGTTCTTC